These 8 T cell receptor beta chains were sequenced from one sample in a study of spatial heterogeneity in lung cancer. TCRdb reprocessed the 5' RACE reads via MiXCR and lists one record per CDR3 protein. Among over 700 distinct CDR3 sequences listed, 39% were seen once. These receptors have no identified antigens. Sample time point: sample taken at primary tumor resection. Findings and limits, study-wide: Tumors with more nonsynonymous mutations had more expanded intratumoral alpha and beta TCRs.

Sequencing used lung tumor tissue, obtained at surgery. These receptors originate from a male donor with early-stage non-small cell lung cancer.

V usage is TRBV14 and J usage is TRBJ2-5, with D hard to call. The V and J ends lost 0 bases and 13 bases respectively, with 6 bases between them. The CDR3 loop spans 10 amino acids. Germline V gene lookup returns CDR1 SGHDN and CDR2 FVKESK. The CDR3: CASSQDDGYF. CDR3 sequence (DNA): TGTGCCAGCAGCCAAGATGACGGGTACTTC.

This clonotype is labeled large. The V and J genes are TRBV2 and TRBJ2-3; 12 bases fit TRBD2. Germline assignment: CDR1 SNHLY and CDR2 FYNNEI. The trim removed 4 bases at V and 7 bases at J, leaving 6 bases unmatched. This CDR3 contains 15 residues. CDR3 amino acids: CASSVGLAGLNTQYF. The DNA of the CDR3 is TGTGCCAGCAGTGTAGGACTAGCGGGGCTTAATACGCAGTATTTT.

In nucleotides, the CDR3 is TGCAGTGCAAACCGGGCCCTCGGCAATCAGCCCCAGCATTTT. It translates to CSANRALGNQPQHF. The chain uses TRBV20-1 and TRBJ1-5; no firm D call. Germline CDR1 and CDR2: DFQATT and SNEGSKA (reference sequence). The CDR3 is 14 amino acids. Trimming cost V 6 bases and J 2 bases, with 14 bases left between them.

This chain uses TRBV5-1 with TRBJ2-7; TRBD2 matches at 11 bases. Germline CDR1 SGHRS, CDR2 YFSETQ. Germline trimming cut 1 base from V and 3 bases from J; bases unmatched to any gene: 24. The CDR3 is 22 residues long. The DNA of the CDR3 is TGCGCCAGCAGCTTGCCGGCCTTATCATACAGGGGCGGGACTAGCGGCTACTACGAGCAGTACTTC. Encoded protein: CASSLPALSYRGGTSGYYEQYF.

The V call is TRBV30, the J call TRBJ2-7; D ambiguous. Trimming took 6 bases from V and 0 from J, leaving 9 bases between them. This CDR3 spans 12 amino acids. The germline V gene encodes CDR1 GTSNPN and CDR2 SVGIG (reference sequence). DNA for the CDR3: TGTGCCTGCGGCCTGAGCTCCTACGAGCAGTACTTC. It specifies CACGLSSYEQYF.

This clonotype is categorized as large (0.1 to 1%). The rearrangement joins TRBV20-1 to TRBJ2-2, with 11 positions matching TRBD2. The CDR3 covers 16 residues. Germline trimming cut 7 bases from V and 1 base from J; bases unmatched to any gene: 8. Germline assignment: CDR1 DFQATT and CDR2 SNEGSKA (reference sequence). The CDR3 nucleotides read TGCAGTGTCGGGACTAGCGGAGCGGGGAACACCGGGGAGCTGTTTTTT. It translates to CSVGTSGAGNTGELFF.

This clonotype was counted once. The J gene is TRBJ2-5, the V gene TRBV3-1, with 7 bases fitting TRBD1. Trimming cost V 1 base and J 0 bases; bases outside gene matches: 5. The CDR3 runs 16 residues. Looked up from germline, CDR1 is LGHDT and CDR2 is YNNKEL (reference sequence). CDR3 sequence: CASSQGGTVYQETQYF. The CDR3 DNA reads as TGTGCCAGCAGCCAAGGAGGGACAGTGTACCAAGAGACCCAGTACTTC.

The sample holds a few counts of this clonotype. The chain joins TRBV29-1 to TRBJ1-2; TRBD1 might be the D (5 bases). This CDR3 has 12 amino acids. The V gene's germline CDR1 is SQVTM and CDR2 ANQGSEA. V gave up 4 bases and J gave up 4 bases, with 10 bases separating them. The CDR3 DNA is TGCAGCGTTGTGGGGGACCTCTATGGCTACACCTTC. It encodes CSVVGDLYGYTF.